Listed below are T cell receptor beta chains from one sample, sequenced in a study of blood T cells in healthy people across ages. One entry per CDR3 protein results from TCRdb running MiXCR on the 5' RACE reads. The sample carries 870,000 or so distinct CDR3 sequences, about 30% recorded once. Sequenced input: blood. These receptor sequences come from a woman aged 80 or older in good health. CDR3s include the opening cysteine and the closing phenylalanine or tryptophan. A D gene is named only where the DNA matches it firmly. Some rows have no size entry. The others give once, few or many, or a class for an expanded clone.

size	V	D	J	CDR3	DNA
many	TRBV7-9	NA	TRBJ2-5	CASTEWTAQETQYF	TGTGCCAGCACCGAGTGGACAGCTCAAGAGACCCAGTACTTC
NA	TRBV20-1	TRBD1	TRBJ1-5	CSASGTVSWPQHF	TGCAGTGCTAGTGGGACAGTTTCTTGGCCCCAGCATTTT
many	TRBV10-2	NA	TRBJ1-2	CASSERVGEYGYTF	TGCGCCAGCAGTGAGAGGGTCGGAGAATATGGCTACACCTTC
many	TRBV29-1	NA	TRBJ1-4	CSVGGSKVGEKLFF	TGCAGCGTTGGTGGATCAAAAGTGGGAGAAAAACTGTTTTTT
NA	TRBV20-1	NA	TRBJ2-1	CSARERGEQFF	TGCAGTGCTAGAGAAAGGGGGGAGCAGTTCTTC
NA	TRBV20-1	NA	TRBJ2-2	CSASLTRFSNTGELFF	TGCAGTGCTAGTCTGACCCGATTTTCGAACACCGGGGAGCTGTTTTTT
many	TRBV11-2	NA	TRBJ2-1	CASSPDRTLEFF	TGTGCCAGCAGCCCGGACCGGACTTTGGAGTTCTTC
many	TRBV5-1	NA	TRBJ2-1	CASSLRDSGANEQFF	TGCGCCAGCAGCTTGCGGGATAGCGGTGCCAATGAGCAGTTCTTC
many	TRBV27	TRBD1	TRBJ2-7	CASSNTGTGLYEQYF	TGTGCCAGCAGTAACACCGGGACAGGGCTCTACGAGCAGTACTTC
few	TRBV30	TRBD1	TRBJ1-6	CASVRDSRSPLHF	TGTGCCTCTGTGAGGGACAGTCGGTCACCCCTCCACTTT
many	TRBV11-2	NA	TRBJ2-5	CASSLVSGSKETQYF	TGTGCCAGCAGCTTAGTTTCAGGTTCCAAAGAGACCCAGTACTTC
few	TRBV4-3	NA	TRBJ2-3	CASSQVGVDTQYF	TGCGCCAGCAGCCAAGTCGGGGTGGATACGCAGTATTTT
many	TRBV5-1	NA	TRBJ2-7	CASSSRTGSGEQYF	TGCGCCAGCAGCTCCCGGACTGGTTCTGGGGAGCAGTACTTC
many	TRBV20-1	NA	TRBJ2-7	CSARASGIVGSSYEQYF	TGCAGTGCTAGAGCGAGTGGGATAGTAGGCAGCTCCTACGAGCAGTACTTC
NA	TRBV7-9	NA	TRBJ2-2	CASQPTGYRGGELFF	TGTGCCAGCCAACCTACAGGGTATAGAGGCGGGGAGCTGTTTTTT
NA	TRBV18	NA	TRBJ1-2	CASSLQDGANYGYTF	TGTGCCAGCTCACTCCAGGACGGAGCTAACTATGGCTACACCTTC
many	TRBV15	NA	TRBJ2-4	CATSKSGATVNIQYF	TGTGCCACCAGCAAGTCTGGCGCGACAGTAAACATTCAGTACTTC
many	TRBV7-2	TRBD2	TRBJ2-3	CASSLGAGGSDTQYF	TGTGCCAGCAGCTTAGGAGCGGGGGGGTCAGATACGCAGTATTTT
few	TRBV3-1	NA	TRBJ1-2	CASSQAFHKGALNYGYTF	TGTGCCAGCAGCCAAGCTTTTCATAAGGGAGCCCTTAACTATGGCTACACCTTC
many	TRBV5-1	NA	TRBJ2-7	CASSLYRVDEQYF	TGCGCCAGCAGCTTGTACAGGGTGGACGAGCAGTACTTC
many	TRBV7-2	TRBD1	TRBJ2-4	CASSLVRTGKNIQYF	TGTGCCAGCAGCTTAGTAAGGACAGGCAAAAACATTCAGTACTTC
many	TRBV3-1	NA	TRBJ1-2	CASSPGQSYGYTF	TGTGCCAGCAGCCCTGGACAGAGCTATGGCTACACCTTC